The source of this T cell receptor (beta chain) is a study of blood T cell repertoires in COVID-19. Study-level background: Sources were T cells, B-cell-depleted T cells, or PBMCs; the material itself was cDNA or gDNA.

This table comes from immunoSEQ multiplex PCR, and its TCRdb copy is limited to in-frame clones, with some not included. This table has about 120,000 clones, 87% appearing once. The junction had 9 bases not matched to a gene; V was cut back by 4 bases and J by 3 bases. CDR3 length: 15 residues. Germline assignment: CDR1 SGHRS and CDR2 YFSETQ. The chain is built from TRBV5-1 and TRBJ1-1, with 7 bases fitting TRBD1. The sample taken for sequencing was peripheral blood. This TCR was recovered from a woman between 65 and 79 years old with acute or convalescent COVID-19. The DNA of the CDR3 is TGCGCCAGCAGCCCCGGGGGACAGCACCACACTGAAGCTTTCTTT. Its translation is CASSPGGQHHTEAFF.